The rows below give T cell receptor beta chains drawn from one sample of a study of shared clonotypes between healthy human individuals. Measured with immunoSEQ multiplex PCR; TCRdb has only the in-frame clones, and not every one. The sample contains 1.5 million to 2.5 million clones, approximately 94% of which appear only once. Sequencing was carried out using naive CD8+ T cells sorted from blood. The receptor source for this set is a man in his late teens or twenties in good health. Both conserved end residues are part of each CDR3. A D gene is named only where the DNA matches it firmly. Size is omitted from some rows. Given values are once, few, many or a class for expanded clones.

d_call	cdr3_length	v_call	clone_size	j_call	cdr3_nt	cdr3_aa
NA	15	TRBV19	NA	TRBJ1-6	TGTGCCAGTAGTATACGAGTGGAGAGGGGTTCACCCCTCCACTTT	CASSIRVERGSPLHF
TRBD2	15	TRBV4-3	once	TRBJ2-7	TGCGCCAGCAGCCAACTAGCGGGAATTTCCTACGAGCAGTACTTC	CASSQLAGISYEQYF
NA	15	TRBV6-4	NA	TRBJ1-6	TGTGCCAGCAGTGAAGGCAGTCTCTATAATTCACCCCTCCACTTT	CASSEGSLYNSPLHF
TRBD1	17	TRBV28	NA	TRBJ2-2	TGTGCCAGCAGTTTAAGCCTCACAGGGGAATACACCGGGGAGCTGTTTTTT	CASSLSLTGEYTGELFF
TRBD2	18	TRBV28	NA	TRBJ2-1	TGTGCCAGCAGTTCCCGGACTAGCGGGAAAAGCTCCTACAATGAGCAGTTCTTC	CASSSRTSGKSSYNEQFF
NA	13	TRBV7-9	NA	TRBJ2-3	TGTGCCAGCAGCCCCCAGGTTGAGGATACGCAGTATTTT	CASSPQVEDTQYF
TRBD1	15	TRBV4-1	NA	TRBJ2-7	TGCGCCAGCAGCCATCGGGGACAGGGGTCCTACGAGCAGTACTTC	CASSHRGQGSYEQYF
NA	16	TRBV4-1	once	TRBJ1-2	TGCGCCAGCAGCCAAGATCAGCCAGACCATAACTATGGCTACACCTTC	CASSQDQPDHNYGYTF
NA	15	TRBV27	NA	TRBJ2-2	TGTGCCAGCAGTTCAGGTGGGGGGTACGGCGGGGAGCTGTTTTTT	CASSSGGGYGGELFF
NA	13	TRBV27	NA	TRBJ1-2	TGTGCCAGCAGTTTATATCCAGCCTATGGCTACACCTTC	CASSLYPAYGYTF
TRBD2	14	TRBV13	NA	TRBJ2-2	TGTGCCAGCAGCGCTAGCGGGGGGGCCGGGGAGCTGTTTTTT	CASSASGGAGELFF
TRBD2	15	TRBV7-6	NA	TRBJ2-7	TGTGCCAGCAGCCCACCAGGTCTAGCGGGGGATGCGCAGTACTTC	CASSPPGLAGDAQYF
NA	11	TRBV9	NA	TRBJ1-1	TGTGCCAGCAGCGGGGGAACTGAAGCTTTCTTT	CASSGGTEAFF
NA	14	TRBV29-1	NA	TRBJ2-3	TGCAGCGTTGATCGGGGCGGGAGCACAGATACGCAGTATTTT	CSVDRGGSTDTQYF
NA	15	TRBV4-1	NA	TRBJ1-1	TGCGCCAGCAGCCAAGAGGGCAGTTTCAACACTGAAGCTTTCTTT	CASSQEGSFNTEAFF
NA	17	TRBV15	NA	TRBJ2-5	TGTGCCACCAGCAGAGGAGTTGGCGGCTGGTCTCAAGAGACCCAGTACTTC	CATSRGVGGWSQETQYF
NA	15	TRBV2	few	TRBJ2-7	TGTGCCAGCAGTGAGTCCTACCCGGTTAGCTACGAGCAGTACTTC	CASSESYPVSYEQYF
TRBD1	14	TRBV4-1	NA	TRBJ1-4	TGCGCCAGCAGCCAAGACAGGGGGGACGAAAAACTGTTTTTT	CASSQDRGDEKLFF
NA	13	TRBV21-1	few	TRBJ1-1	TGTGCCAGCAGCTTAACAGGCGGTACTGAAGCTTTCTTT	CASSLTGGTEAFF
TRBD1	15	TRBV9	NA	TRBJ2-3	TGTGCCAGCAGCGGGGGACAGGGCGGCACAGATACGCAGTATTTT	CASSGGQGGTDTQYF
NA	17	TRBV4-2	NA	TRBJ1-5	TGTGCCAGCAGCCAAGAACCCGCAGGGGCTCCCAATCAGCCCCAGCATTTT	CASSQEPAGAPNQPQHF
NA	15	TRBV15	NA	TRBJ1-5	TGTGCCACCAGCAGAGATCAGGGGCCGGGACAGCCCCAGCATTTT	CATSRDQGPGQPQHF
NA	18	TRBV21-1	NA	TRBJ2-7	TGTGCCAGCAGCAACTCTTCGACTAGCGGGAGGGGGTACTACGAGCAGTACTTC	CASSNSSTSGRGYYEQYF
NA	16	TRBV11-2	NA	TRBJ2-3	TGTGCCAGCAGCCCCCATTATGGGGGGAGCACAGATACGCAGTATTTT	CASSPHYGGSTDTQYF
NA	12	TRBV7-9	once	TRBJ1-1	TGTGCCAGCAGCTTAGGGGAGACGGAAGCTTTCTTT	CASSLGETEAFF
NA	12	TRBV19	once	TRBJ1-1	TGTGCCAGTAGCCCGGGGAGGGTGGAAGCTTTCTTT	CASSPGRVEAFF
NA	11	TRBV28	NA	TRBJ2-7	TGTGCCAGCAGTTACAACTACGAGCAGTACTTC	CASSYNYEQYF
TRBD2	15	TRBV7-9	NA	TRBJ2-1	TGTGCCAGCACAAATACGGGGCGGGGGACGCTTGAGCAGTTCTTC	CASTNTGRGTLEQFF
NA	15	TRBV27	NA	TRBJ1-2	TGTGCCAGCAGTTTGACGGACGGGAGAGACTATGGCTACACCTTC	CASSLTDGRDYGYTF
NA	15	TRBV25-1	NA	TRBJ2-5	TGTGCCAGCAGGGGAATAGAGGGCCTACAAGAGACCCAGTACTTC	CASRGIEGLQETQYF
NA	12	TRBV4-1	NA	TRBJ2-3	TGCGCCAGCAACCCTGGGGGGGATACGCAGTATTTT	CASNPGGDTQYF
NA	16	TRBV7-6	NA	TRBJ1-4	TGTGCCAGCAGCTTAGGCGAGGCGGCAACTAATGAAAAACTGTTTTTT	CASSLGEAATNEKLFF
NA	14	TRBV4-3	NA	TRBJ2-7	TGCGCCAGCAGCCAAGATTTTAGCGACTACGAGCAGTACTTC	CASSQDFSDYEQYF
TRBD2	14	TRBV5-6	NA	TRBJ2-7	TGTGCCAGCAGCCATAGCGGGAGCTCCTACGAGCAGTACTTC	CASSHSGSSYEQYF
NA	14	TRBV27	NA	TRBJ1-6	TGTGCCAGCAGTTTCGTGGAGCTAGATTCACCCCTCCACTTT	CASSFVELDSPLHF
NA	15	TRBV28	NA	TRBJ1-1	TGTGCCAGCAGTTTATGGGGGCAGTTTGGGGAAGAAGCTTTCTTT	CASSLWGQFGEEAFF
NA	16	TRBV19	NA	TRBJ2-1	TGTGCCAGTAGTATAGAGGCGAACAGTAACTACAATGAGCAGTTCTTC	CASSIEANSNYNEQFF
NA	13	TRBV5-5	NA	TRBJ1-2	TGTGCCAGCAGCGCCGGAGTGCGCTATGGCTACACCTTC	CASSAGVRYGYTF
NA	16	TRBV11-2	NA	TRBJ2-7	TGTGCCAGCAGCGAAACCAACAGGGCCTCCTCCTACGAGCAGTACTTC	CASSETNRASSYEQYF
NA	15	TRBV19	few	TRBJ1-1	TGTGCCAGTAGTATCGGGAGTGAGGGTTTACATGAAGCTTTCTTT	CASSIGSEGLHEAFF
TRBD1	15	TRBV7-7	NA	TRBJ1-2	TGTGCTAGCAGCGATCCGGGACAGCTGGACTATGGCTACACCTTC	CASSDPGQLDYGYTF
NA	15	TRBV6-5	NA	TRBJ1-6	TGTGCCAGCAGTTACCGCAGCTCCTATAATTCACCCCTCCACTTT	CASSYRSSYNSPLHF
NA	14	TRBV16	NA	TRBJ1-2	TGTGCCAGCAGCCATGTGGGGGTCGATTTTGAAAACACCTTC	CASSHVGVDFENTF
NA	15	TRBV6-1	NA	TRBJ1-5	TGTGCCAGCAGTGATGCCTGGGGTGCGAATCAGCCCCAGCATTTT	CASSDAWGANQPQHF
NA	18	TRBV7-9	NA	TRBJ2-1	TGTGCCAGCAGCTTAGGGGTCGACGCGACGGTCTCCTACAATGAGCAGTTCTTC	CASSLGVDATVSYNEQFF
NA	15	TRBV5-1	NA	TRBJ2-7	TGCGCCAGCAGCTTGTCCCCGGGGAGCGACTACGAGCAGTACTTC	CASSLSPGSDYEQYF
NA	13	TRBV10-1	NA	TRBJ2-7	TGCGCCAGCAGTGAGAGCGTCCTCGGGGAGCAGTACTTC	CASSESVLGEQYF
TRBD2	14	TRBV5-1	NA	TRBJ2-3	TGCGCCAGCAGCGCGGGGGGACTCACAGATACGCAGTATTTT	CASSAGGLTDTQYF
TRBD1	16	TRBV7-9	once	TRBJ2-1	TGTGCCAGCAGCCCCTCAGGGGGAAAGAACTACAATGAGCAGTTCTTC	CASSPSGGKNYNEQFF
NA	15	TRBV11-2	NA	TRBJ2-7	TGTGCCAGCAGCTTAGAACTCTCCACACCCTACGAGCAGTACTTC	CASSLELSTPYEQYF
NA	15	TRBV2	NA	TRBJ1-4	TGTGCCAGCAGTGACGTGGCATCAACTAATGAAAAACTGTTTTTT	CASSDVASTNEKLFF
NA	15	TRBV4-2	NA	TRBJ2-5	TGTGCCAGCAGCCAAGGAGCCTTGGCACAAGAGACCCAGTACTTC	CASSQGALAQETQYF
NA	14	TRBV13	NA	TRBJ2-3	TGTGCCAGCAGCCGCGAGGGGCGCACAGATACGCAGTATTTT	CASSREGRTDTQYF
TRBD1	14	TRBV10-3	NA	TRBJ2-7	TGTGCCATCACCGAGGGGGCTGGCTCCTACGAGCAGTACTTC	CAITEGAGSYEQYF
NA	14	TRBV27	NA	TRBJ1-2	TGTGCCAGCAGTTCAAGTGCCTCCTGGTATGGCTACACCTTC	CASSSSASWYGYTF